Sequencing of this T cell receptor beta chain was carried out in a study of T cells after yellow fever vaccination. Study-level information: For low cell numbers, libraries were made with SMART-Seq v4 Ultra Low Input. Study results and limitations: A large majority of primary-vaccination clones showed up again after the booster (around 96% CD4, around 85% CD8).

This clonotype was observed a few times. Its antigen is as yet unknown. Using its own MiXCR run on the 5' RACE reads, TCRdb lists one record per CDR3 protein. Among around 310,000 distinct CDR3 sequences listed, about 4% were seen once. Deletions cut 5 bases from V and 9 bases from J, with 11 bases between. The germline V gene encodes CDR1 SGHAT and CDR2 FQNNGV. This CDR3 comprises 12 residues. V is TRBV11-2 and J is TRBJ2-1; no reliable D call. This TCR was recovered from a man younger than 35 who received the YFV17D yellow fever vaccine. Source: PBMCs, taken 5 days after the yellow fever booster vaccination. The DNA of the CDR3 is TGTGCCAGCAGCCCCGGTAGCAGTGAGCAGTTCTTC. It encodes CASSPGSSEQFF.